The next 2 T cell receptor beta chains were all read from a single sample in a study of prognosis after radiotherapy for stage I lung cancer. TCR beta CDR3 was amplified from genomic DNA by two-round multiplex PCR. Amplification in first-round PCR relied on primers specific to each TRBV and TRBJ gene. TCRdb re-called the multiplex PCR reads with MiXCR, one entry per CDR3 protein. The repertoire includes about 18,000 distinct CDR3 sequences, around 40% of them detected once, and 30% to 40% sits in the top ten. Here the sequenced sample was PBMCs, taken before or after stereotactic body radiation therapy (not recorded which). The receptors shown here come from a donor of 50 years or more with non-small cell lung cancer.

By share of the sample, this clonotype is medium-sized (0.01 to 0.1%). At one end the junction does not follow the germline gene, possibly because of a read error. V usage is TRBV7-9 and J usage is TRBJ1-1; D is ambiguous. This CDR3 contains 15 residues. CDR1 is SEHNR and CDR2 is FQNEAQ in the germline V gene (reference sequence). The CDR3 DNA sequence: TGCGCCAGCAGCCACCCTCAAAGGGTGAACACTGAAGCTTTCTTT. Translated, it gives CASSHPQRVNTEAFF.

In regard to this clonotype: A far bigger clonotype differs at one base, so this is likely a read error. The chain links TRBV6-4 to TRBJ2-2; 7 bases align to TRBD1. Germline trimming cut 10 bases from V and 2 bases from J; bases unmatched to any gene: 10. Germline V gives CDR1 MRHNA, CDR2 SNTAGT. The CDR3 totals 15 residues. CDR3 residues: CAIPGRQGNTGELFF. In nucleotides, the CDR3 is TGTGCCATCCCCGGGCGACAGGGAAACACCGGGGAGCTGTTTTTT.